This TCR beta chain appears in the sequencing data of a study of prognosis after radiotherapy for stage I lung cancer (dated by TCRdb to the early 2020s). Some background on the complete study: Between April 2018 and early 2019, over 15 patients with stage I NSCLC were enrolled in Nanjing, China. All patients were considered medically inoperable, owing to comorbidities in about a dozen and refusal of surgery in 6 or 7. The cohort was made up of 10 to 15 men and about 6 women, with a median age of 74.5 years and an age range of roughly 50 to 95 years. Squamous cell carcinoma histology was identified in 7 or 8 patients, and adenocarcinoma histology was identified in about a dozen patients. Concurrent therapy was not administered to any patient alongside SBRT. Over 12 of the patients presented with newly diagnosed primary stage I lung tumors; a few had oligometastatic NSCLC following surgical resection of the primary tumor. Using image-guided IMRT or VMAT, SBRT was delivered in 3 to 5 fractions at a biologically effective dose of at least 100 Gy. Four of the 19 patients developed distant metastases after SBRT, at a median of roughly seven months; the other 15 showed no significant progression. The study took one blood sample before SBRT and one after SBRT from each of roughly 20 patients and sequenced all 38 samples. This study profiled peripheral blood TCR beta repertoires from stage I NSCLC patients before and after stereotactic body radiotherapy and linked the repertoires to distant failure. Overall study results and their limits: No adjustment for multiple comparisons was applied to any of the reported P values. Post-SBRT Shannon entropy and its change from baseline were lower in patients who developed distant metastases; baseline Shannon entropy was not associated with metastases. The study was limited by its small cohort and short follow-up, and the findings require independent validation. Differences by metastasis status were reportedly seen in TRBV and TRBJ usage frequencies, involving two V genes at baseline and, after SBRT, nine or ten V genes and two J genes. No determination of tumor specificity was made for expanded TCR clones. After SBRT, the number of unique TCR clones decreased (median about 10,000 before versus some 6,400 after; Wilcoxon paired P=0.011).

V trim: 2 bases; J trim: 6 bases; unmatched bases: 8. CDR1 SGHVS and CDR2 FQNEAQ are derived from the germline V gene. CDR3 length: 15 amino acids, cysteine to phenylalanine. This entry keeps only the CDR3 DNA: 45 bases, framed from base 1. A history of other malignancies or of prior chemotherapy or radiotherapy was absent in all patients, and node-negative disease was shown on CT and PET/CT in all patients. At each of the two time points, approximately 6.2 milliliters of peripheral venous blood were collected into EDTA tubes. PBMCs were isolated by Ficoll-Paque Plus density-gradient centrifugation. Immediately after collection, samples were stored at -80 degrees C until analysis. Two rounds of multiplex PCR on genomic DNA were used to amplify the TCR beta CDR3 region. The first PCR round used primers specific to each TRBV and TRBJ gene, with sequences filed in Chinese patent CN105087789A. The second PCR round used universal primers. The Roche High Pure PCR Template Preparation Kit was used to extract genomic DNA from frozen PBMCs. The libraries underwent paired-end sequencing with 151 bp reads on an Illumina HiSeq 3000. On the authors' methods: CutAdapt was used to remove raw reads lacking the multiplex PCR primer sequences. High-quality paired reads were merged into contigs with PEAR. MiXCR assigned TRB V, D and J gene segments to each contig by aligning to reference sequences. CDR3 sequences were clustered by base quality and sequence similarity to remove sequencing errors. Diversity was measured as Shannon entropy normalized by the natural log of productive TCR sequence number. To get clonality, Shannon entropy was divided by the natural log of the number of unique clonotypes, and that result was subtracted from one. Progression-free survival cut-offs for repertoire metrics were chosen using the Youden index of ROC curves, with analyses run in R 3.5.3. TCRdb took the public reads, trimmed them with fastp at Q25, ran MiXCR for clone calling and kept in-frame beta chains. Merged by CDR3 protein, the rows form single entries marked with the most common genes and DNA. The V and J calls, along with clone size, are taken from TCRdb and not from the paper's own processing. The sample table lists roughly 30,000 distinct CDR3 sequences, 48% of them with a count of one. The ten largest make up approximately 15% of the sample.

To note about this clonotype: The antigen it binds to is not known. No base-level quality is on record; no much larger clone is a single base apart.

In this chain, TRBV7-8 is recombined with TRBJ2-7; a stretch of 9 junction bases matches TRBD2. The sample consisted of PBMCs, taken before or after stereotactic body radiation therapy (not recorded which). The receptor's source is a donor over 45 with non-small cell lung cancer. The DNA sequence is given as TGTGCCAGCAGCTTAAATAGCGGGAGTGTGGTCGAGCAGTACTTC. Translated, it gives CASSLNSGSVVEQYF.